Each of the 20 T cell receptor beta chains below was sequenced from the same sample in a study of cytomegalovirus exposure and HLA in healthy donors. This table comes from immunoSEQ multiplex PCR, and its TCRdb copy is limited to in-frame clones, with some not included. The data contain tens of thousands of clones, roughly 90% of them singletons. Sequenced sample: PBMCs. These receptors all stem from a woman in her late teens or twenties in good health and CMV-seronegative.

J is TRBJ2-7 and V is TRBV6-5, with a weak D call TRBD1 (5 bases). Trimming removed 6 bases at V and 6 bases at J, with 15 bases between. CDR1 and CDR2 (germline): MNHEY, SVGAGI. This CDR3 spans 13 amino acids. The CDR3 sequence is CASSRAQGREQYF. CDR3 nucleotides: TGTGCCAGCAGCCGAGCGCAGGGCCGCGAGCAGTACTTC.

The V and J genes are TRBV30 and TRBJ2-3; D remains unclear. There are 15 residues in the CDR3. Trimming cost V 0 bases and J 7 bases, with 17 bases left between them. Germline assignment: CDR1 GTSNPN and CDR2 SVGIG (reference sequence). The DNA of the CDR3 is TGTGCCTGGAGTGTAGGAATACCTAGTGTGAATACGCAGTATTTT. This translates into CAWSVGIPSVNTQYF.

Many counts were recorded for this clone. This sequence joins TRBV19 and TRBJ1-2; D may be TRBD1 (6 bases). V shed 2 bases and J shed 0 bases, with 10 bases lying between them. Germline CDR1 LNHDA, CDR2 SQIVND (reference sequence). The CDR3 length is 15 residues. CDR3 nucleotides: TGTGCCAGTAGTATAACAGGGACAACTAACTATGGCTACACCTTC. Amino acid sequence: CASSITGTTNYGYTF.

J is TRBJ2-3 and V is TRBV5-1; 7 bases agree with TRBD2. The CDR3 extends over 15 amino acids. After removal of 2 bases from V and 0 bases from J, the junction contained 3 bases not matched to a gene. CDR1 and CDR2 from the germline V gene are SGHRS and YFSETQ. CDR3 region: CASSFWEGSTDTQYF. As DNA, the CDR3 is TGCGCCAGCAGCTTCTGGGAGGGTAGCACAGATACGCAGTATTTT.

The chain uses TRBV5-4 and TRBJ2-1, with 7 bases matching TRBD2. Unmatched junction bases numbered 10, after V lost 4 bases and J lost 6 bases. Germline CDR1 is SGHNT and CDR2 is YYREEE (reference sequence). There are 15 residues in the CDR3. The CDR3 here is CASSREVLARNEQFF. For the CDR3, the DNA is TGTGCCAGCAGCCGGGAGGTCCTAGCTCGCAATGAGCAGTTCTTC. Together with reference TRBV5-4 and TRBJ2-1, the CDR3 gives the full variable domain: ETGVTQSPTHLIKTRGQQVTLRCSSQSGHNTVSWYQQALGQGPQFIFQYYREEENGRGNFPPRFSGLQFPNYSSELNVNALELDDSALYLCASSREVLARNEQFFGPGTRLTVL.

The sample holds a few counts of this clone. The rearrangement joins TRBV7-2 to TRBJ1-1; D possibly corresponds to TRBD1 (6 bases). The CDR3 consists of 13 residues. The V and J ends lost 5 bases and 5 bases respectively, with 12 bases between them. CDR1 and CDR2 (germline): SGHTA, FQGNSA. The CDR3 region is CASSRTRGTEAFF. DNA of the CDR3: TGTGCCAGCAGCCGTACCAGGGGAACTGAAGCTTTCTTT.

J is TRBJ1-5 and V is TRBV27; no definite D call. The CDR3 extends over 14 amino acids. Trimming cost V 4 bases and J 0 bases, with 7 bases left between them. Germline-derived CDR1 and CDR2 are MNHEY and SMNVEV (reference sequence). The CDR3 sequence: CASSSGYSNQPQHF. As DNA, the CDR3 is TGTGCCAGCAGTTCAGGCTATAGCAATCAGCCCCAGCATTTT.

The chain combines TRBV27 with TRBJ2-1; TRBD2 is a possible D gene (5 bases). The V end lost 6 bases, the J end lost 9 bases, and 15 bases lay between the germline ends. The CDR3 has 13 amino acids. From germline, CDR1 is MNHEY and CDR2 SMNVEV (reference sequence). This CDR3 is CASSLPGRGEQFF. In DNA form, the CDR3 reads TGTGCCAGCAGCCTCCCAGGCCGGGGTGAGCAGTTCTTC.

V gene TRBV5-1 combines with J gene TRBJ1-1; the D is unclear. The V and J ends lost 1 base and 6 bases respectively, with 10 bases between them. The CDR3 is 13 residues long. Germline V gene data show CDR1 as SGHRS and CDR2 as YFSETQ. This chain's CDR3 is CASSLIGSPEAFF. The CDR3, as DNA: TGCGCCAGCAGCTTGATTGGTAGCCCTGAAGCTTTCTTT.

The V call is TRBV5-4, the J call TRBJ1-1; 7 nucleotides match TRBD1. V gave up 2 bases and J gave up 11 bases; unmatched junction bases: 9. Germline V gives CDR1 SGHNT, CDR2 YYREEE (reference sequence). The CDR3 runs 13 residues. CDR3 sequence (DNA): TGTGCCAGCAGCTTCATAGGGGGCCGTGGGGCTTTCTTT. Protein product: CASSFIGGRGAFF.

The rearrangement uses TRBV7-6 and TRBJ1-1, with 10 bases lining up with TRBD1. With 5 bases clipped from V and 0 bases from J, the junction kept 12 bases outside the gene matches. The V gene's germline CDR1 is SGHVS and CDR2 FNYEAQ. This CDR3 has 18 amino acids. CDR3: CASSLVPGQGSMNTEAFF. The CDR3 bases are TGTGCCAGCAGCCTTGTCCCGGGACAGGGGTCCATGAACACTGAAGCTTTCTTT. Based on the CDR3 plus reference TRBV7-6 and TRBJ1-1, the full variable domain is GAGVSQSPRYKVTKRGQDVALRCDPISGHVSLYWYRQALGQGPEFLTYFNYEAQQDKSGLPNDRFSAERPEGSISTLTIQRTEQRDSAMYRCASSLVPGQGSMNTEAFFGQGTRLTVV.

The chain is built from TRBV11-2 and TRBJ2-2; 9 bases align to TRBD1. With 0 bases clipped from V and 8 bases from J, the junction kept 10 bases outside the gene matches. Germline CDR1 reads SGHAT; CDR2 reads FQNNGV. The CDR3 totals 17 residues. In nucleotides, the CDR3 is TGTGCCAGCAGCTTAGACGCCGGGACAGGGATTTCTGGGGAGCTGTTTTTT. This translates into CASSLDAGTGISGELFF.

The rearrangement links TRBV21-1 to TRBJ2-2; TRBD2 is the table's D call and was not checked against the DNA. TRBV21-1 constitutes a pseudogene. The CDR3 runs to 17 residues. As DNA, the CDR3 is TGTGCCGTCCCCACCAGGGAGGGTCGCTGGAACACCGGGGAGCTGTTTTTT. Its translation: CAVPTREGRWNTGELFF.

Written as DNA, the CDR3 is TGTGCCAGCAGTTTCGCGGACAGGGGACGAGGGGAGCAGTACTTC. It translates to CASSFADRGRGEQYF. The V gene is TRBV28, the J gene TRBJ2-7; 9 positions agree with TRBD1. Looked up from germline, CDR1 is MDHEN and CDR2 is SYDVKM. Germline trimming cut 3 bases from V and 7 bases from J; bases unmatched to any gene: 10. The CDR3 runs to 15 residues. The full variable domain, with the rest looked up from reference TRBV28 and TRBJ2-7, is DVKVTQSSRYLVKRTGEKVFLECVQDMDHENMFWYRQDPGLGLRLIYFSYDVKMKEKGDIPEGYSVSREKKERFSLILESASTNQTSMYLCASSFADRGRGEQYFGPGTRLTVT.

J is TRBJ1-5 and V is TRBV7-8; D is uncertain. Germline V gives CDR1 SGHVS, CDR2 FQNEAQ. With 5 bases removed from V and 9 bases from J, the gap between germline ends came to 14 bases. The CDR3 sequence is 13 residues long. This chain's CDR3 is CASSLGQLRPQHF. CDR3 coding DNA: TGTGCCAGCAGCCTGGGCCAGCTGAGGCCCCAGCATTTT.

The CDR3, as DNA: TGCGCCAGCAGACGGAACCAGACAGGGGGCCATGATACCTACGAGCAGTACTTC. Translated: CASRRNQTGGHDTYEQYF. This chain uses TRBV23-1 with TRBJ2-7, with 10 bases identical to TRBD1. TRBV23-1 has ORF status, its function being uncertain. The CDR3 extends over 18 amino acids. V lost 6 bases, J lost 2 bases, and 16 bases stayed unmatched.

The V gene is TRBV6-5, the J gene TRBJ1-4; D uncertain. CDR3 size: 16 residues. Germline V lookup: CDR1 MNHEY, CDR2 SVGAGI. V was shortened by 0 bases and J by 7 bases, with 15 bases between the two germline ends. The CDR3 nucleotides are TGTGCCAGCAGTTACTCTGTTGGGAGGTTGGGTGAAAAACTGTTTTTT. It encodes CASSYSVGRLGEKLFF.

The chain employs TRBV5-5 and TRBJ2-2, with a weak D call TRBD1 (5 bases). Germline V CDR1 and CDR2: SGHKS, YYEKEE (reference sequence). The length of the CDR3 is 16 residues. With 2 bases removed from V and 1 base from J, the gap between germline ends came to 12 bases. The CDR3 loop is CASSFSLGVNTGELFF. DNA of the CDR3: TGTGCCAGCAGCTTTTCTTTAGGGGTGAACACCGGGGAGCTGTTTTTT.

V gene TRBV4-1 combines with J gene TRBJ2-2; TRBD2 might be the D (5 bases). Germline CDR1 MGHRA, CDR2 YSYEKL. V was pared by 0 bases and J by 0 bases, with 11 bases between. This CDR3 spans 17 amino acids. The CDR3 spells CASSQDPGTPNTGELFF. CDR3 in DNA: TGCGCCAGCAGCCAAGACCCGGGAACTCCGAACACCGGGGAGCTGTTTTTT.

A word on this clone: Because it lacks the conserved phenylalanine or tryptophan at the end, this CDR3 is likely a read error. Here the CDR3 reads CATVGEVRSKANYGYTL. DNA for the CDR3: TGTGCCACCGTCGGGGAGGTGAGGAGTAAAGCTAACTATGGCTACACCCTC. The genes are TRBV10-3 and TRBJ1-2; no firm D call. Trimming shortened V by 10 bases and J by 0 bases, and 24 bases separated the two germline ends. The CDR3 is 17 amino acids. CDR1 and CDR2 from the germline V gene are ENHRY and SYGVKD.